The next 4 T cell receptor beta chains were all read from a single sample in a study of a mutant IDH1 vaccine in newly diagnosed glioma. Measured with immunoSEQ multiplex PCR; TCRdb has only the in-frame clones, and not every one. Seen here are about 38,000 clones, around 78% observed once, and the top ten hold 7.5% to 9.5%. Time point specified: baseline, week 1 (first vaccination visit). Treatment specified: pre-vaccination baseline after standard-of-care therapy. Material: PBMCs, obtained from a glioma patient treated with radiotherapy, temozolomide or both. All receptors derive from a man aged 35-49 years with glioma. Some clones in this sample may be carry-over from other donors' samples.

This clone was detected only once. The V call is TRBV5-4, the J call TRBJ2-5; tentative D call: TRBD2 (5 bases). CDR1 SGHNT and CDR2 YYREEE come from the germline V gene (reference sequence). The V end was cut by 0 bases, the J end by 5 bases, with 11 bases between. The CDR3 totals 14 residues. CDR3 amino acids: CASSLASGGETQYF. In DNA form, the CDR3 reads TGTGCCAGCAGCTTGGCCTCCGGCGGGGAGACCCAGTACTTC. Full variable domain (rest looked up from reference TRBV5-4 and TRBJ2-5): ETGVTQSPTHLIKTRGQQVTLRCSSQSGHNTVSWYQQALGQGPQFIFQYYREEENGRGNFPPRFSGLQFPNYSSELNVNALELDDSALYLCASSLASGGETQYFGPGTRLLVL.

This chain connects TRBV29-1 to TRBJ1-1; tentatively, D is TRBD1 (5 bases). V shed 7 bases and J shed 2 bases, with 14 bases lying between them. The CDR3 contains 13 residues. Germline V CDR1 and CDR2: SQVTM, ANQGSEA. CDR3 loop: CSARVRGNTEAFF. The CDR3, as DNA: TGCAGCGCCAGGGTTAGGGGCAACACTGAAGCTTTCTTT.

Here the CDR3 DNA reads TGTGCCAGCAGCTCGACCAGGACGGGAAAAGCTTTCTTT. It yields the protein CASSSTRTGKAFF. The V gene is TRBV7-3, the J gene TRBJ1-1; D not resolved. Trimming shortened V by 4 bases and J by 9 bases, and 15 bases separated the two germline ends. Germline lookup yields CDR1 SGHTA and CDR2 FQGTGA. The CDR3 spans 13 residues.

The rearrangement links TRBV7-9 to TRBJ2-5; TRBD1 agrees at 7 bases. The CDR3 runs 16 residues. Trimming cost V 4 bases and J 7 bases; bases outside gene matches: 15. Germline V lookup: CDR1 SEHNR, CDR2 FQNEAQ (reference sequence). DNA of the CDR3: TGTGCCAGCAGCTCGAGAATCCTTTACAGGGGTGGGACCCAGTACTTC. It translates to CASSSRILYRGGTQYF.